The 18 T cell receptor beta chains reported below all come from one sample, sequenced in a study of cytotoxic CD8 clonotypes in ibrutinib-treated CLL. Assay used: immunoSEQ multiplex PCR; TCRdb lists only in-frame clones, some missing. This sample has 120,000 to 150,000 clones; roughly 80% occur once, and the top ten carry approximately 30%. The specimen comprised PBMCs, sampled after 12 months of ibrutinib treatment. Receptor source: a human donor with chronic lymphocytic leukemia.

The chain carries TRBV10-3 and TRBJ2-5; D is perhaps TRBD2 (5 bases). CDR3 length equals 17 residues. Germline-derived CDR1 and CDR2 are ENHRY and SYGVKD. The ends were cut back, 4 bases at V and 1 base at J, with 19 bases in the middle. The CDR3 sequence is CAISAMEAEGSQETQYF. As DNA, the CDR3 is TGTGCCATCAGTGCGATGGAGGCCGAAGGAAGCCAAGAGACCCAGTACTTC.

V gene TRBV28 combines with J gene TRBJ2-4; TRBD1 might be the D (6 bases). V was trimmed by 2 bases and J by 9 bases, leaving 14 bases between them. Per the germline V gene, CDR1 is MDHEN and CDR2 is SYDVKM. The CDR3 is made up of 14 amino acids. In nucleotides, the CDR3 is TGTGCCAGCAGTTTAATACAGGGTAGTTCCATTCAGTACTTC. As protein: CASSLIQGSSIQYF.

Only a few counts were recorded for this clone. The chain combines TRBV30 with TRBJ2-3, with D maybe TRBD1 (5 bases). The germline V gene has CDR1 GTSNPN and CDR2 SVGIG (reference sequence). This CDR3 is built from 19 residues. V dropped 2 bases and J dropped 0 bases, with 24 bases sitting between them. The CDR3, as DNA: TGTGCCTGGAGTCTTTACAGGAGAAACGCCCGAACTAGCACAGATACGCAGTATTTT. This translates into CAWSLYRRNARTSTDTQYF.

V is TRBV18 and J is TRBJ2-7; D gene unclear. V lost 3 bases, J lost 7 bases, and 7 bases lay in between. The germline V gene has CDR1 KGHSH and CDR2 LQKENI. CDR3 length: 11 amino acids. CDR3 sequence: CASSPGWEQYF. The CDR3 DNA follows: TGTGCCAGCTCACCGGGCTGGGAGCAGTACTTC. The full variable domain, with the rest looked up from reference TRBV18 and TRBJ2-7, is NAGVMQNPRHLVRRRGQEARLRCSPMKGHSHVYWYRQLPEEGLKFMVYLQKENIIDESGMPKERFSAEFPKEGPSILRIQQVVRGDSAAYFCASSPGWEQYFGPGTRLTVT.

V is TRBV19 and J is TRBJ2-7; D remains ambiguous. V shed 8 bases and J shed 2 bases, with 4 bases lying between them. The CDR3 has 10 amino acids. Germline V gene data show CDR1 as LNHDA and CDR2 as SQIVND (reference sequence). The CDR3 DNA follows: TGTGCCAGTGGAACCTACGAGCAGTACTTC. Its protein product is CASGTYEQYF.

V gene TRBV18 combines with J gene TRBJ1-1; D gene uncertain. The CDR3 consists of 14 residues. Trimming cost V 3 bases and J 2 bases, with 10 bases left between them. CDR1 and CDR2 from the germline V gene are KGHSH and LQKENI. In DNA, the CDR3 is TGTGCCAGCTCACCCCCCGGGGTCAACACTGAAGCTTTCTTT. Translation: CASSPPGVNTEAFF.

This chain links TRBV30 with TRBJ2-4; 10 positions match TRBD2. This CDR3 region has 13 residues. Germline V gene sequence: CDR1 GTSNPN, CDR2 SVGIG (reference sequence). V trimming: 2 bases; J trimming: 9 bases; junction bases outside the gene matches: 4. CDR3 sequence reads: CAWSSASGGIQYF. As DNA, the CDR3 is TGTGCCTGGAGTTCGGCTAGCGGGGGCATTCAGTACTTC.

This clone was seen a single time. The chain links TRBV5-1 to TRBJ2-5; TRBD2 might be the D (6 bases). The CDR3 consists of 14 residues. From germline, CDR1 is SGHRS and CDR2 YFSETQ. With 0 bases removed from V and 3 bases from J, the gap between germline ends came to 9 bases. The CDR3 sequence: CASSLGRGKETQYF. The CDR3 region has the DNA TGCGCCAGCAGCTTGGGTCGGGGGAAAGAGACCCAGTACTTC.

This chain uses TRBV5-5 with TRBJ2-7; tentatively, D is TRBD2 (6 bases). CDR3 length: 14 amino acids. From germline, CDR1 is SGHKS and CDR2 YYEKEE (reference sequence). Trimming removed 0 bases from V and 3 bases from J, with 10 bases in between. CDR3 nucleotides: TGTGCCAGCAGCTTGGCCGGGACTGACTACGAGCAGTACTTC. Translating gives CASSLAGTDYEQYF. The full variable domain, in which reference TRBV5-5 and TRBJ2-7 provide the parts outside the CDR3, is DAGVTQSPTHLIKTRGQQVTLRCSPISGHKSVSWYQQVLGQGPQFIFQYYEKEERGRGNFPDRFSARQFPNYSSELNVNALLLGDSALYLCASSLAGTDYEQYFGPGTRLTVT.

V gene TRBV14 combines with J gene TRBJ1-4; D uncertain. Germline V lookup: CDR1 SGHDN, CDR2 FVKESK. The length of the CDR3 is 13 residues. Trimming shortened V by 2 bases and J by 7 bases, and 8 bases separated the two germline ends. DNA for the CDR3: TGTGCCAGCAGCCAAAGTCTAGGTGAAAAACTGTTTTTT. This codes for CASSQSLGEKLFF. The full variable domain, in which reference TRBV14 and TRBJ1-4 provide the parts outside the CDR3, is EAGVTQFPSHSVIEKGQTVTLRCDPISGHDNLYWYRRVMGKEIKFLLHFVKESKQDESGMPNNRFLAERTGGTYSTLKVQPAELEDSGVYFCASSQSLGEKLFFGSGTQLSVL.

This chain joins TRBV6-5 and TRBJ1-3; D call uncertain. Trimming took off 6 bases at V and 0 bases at J, with 9 bases between the two ends. The germline CDR1 and CDR2 sequences are MNHEY and SVGAGI. The CDR3 runs 14 residues. CDR3 residues: CASSAVGSGNTIYF. The CDR3 nucleotides are TGTGCCAGCAGCGCCGTGGGCTCTGGAAACACCATATATTTT.

The chain links TRBV2 to TRBJ2-7, with TRBD2 matching over 14 bases. The CDR3 runs to 18 residues. From germline, CDR1 is SNHLY and CDR2 FYNNEI. The ends lost 6 bases at V and 0 bases at J; junction bases unmatched: 10. CDR3 amino acids: CASRPIRTSGRSSYEQYF. In DNA form, the CDR3 reads TGTGCCAGCAGGCCTATTAGGACTAGCGGGAGGAGCTCCTACGAGCAGTACTTC.

V and J are TRBV4-1 and TRBJ1-2; D not resolved. Per germline, CDR1 MGHRA and CDR2 YSYEKL. This CDR3 is 12 amino acids long. Trimming removed 1 base from V and 10 bases from J, with 10 bases in between. The CDR3 protein is CASSQANRDYTF. The CDR3 nucleotides read TGCGCCAGCAGCCAAGCAAACCGGGACTACACCTTC.

The chain couples TRBV16 to TRBJ1-2; D remains ambiguous. Germline loops: CDR1 KGHSY, CDR2 FQNENV. Trimming cost V 5 bases and J 2 bases, with 12 bases left between them. The CDR3 is made up of 14 amino acids. The CDR3, as DNA: TGTGCCAGCAGCACCCCCCCAGGAAACTATGGCTACACCTTC. As protein: CASSTPPGNYGYTF.

V gene TRBV7-2 combines with J gene TRBJ2-7, with a tentative D call TRBD2 (6 bases). The germline V gene has CDR1 SGHTA and CDR2 FQGNSA. The CDR3 loop spans 15 amino acids. V was pared by 5 bases and J by 3 bases, with 17 bases between. The DNA for the CDR3 is TGTGCCAGCAGCCGGGACCTCCTCGGGAGCTACGAGCAGTACTTC. It encodes CASSRDLLGSYEQYF.

This clone showed up just once. This chain joins TRBV6-1 and TRBJ1-4; TRBD1 aligns across 9 bases. CDR1 and CDR2 from the germline V gene are MNHNS and SASEGT. The CDR3 is 14 amino acids. The V and J ends lost 5 bases and 5 bases, in that order; junction bases with no gene match: 3. CDR3 loop: CASSRQGENEKLFF. As DNA, the CDR3 is TGTGCCAGCAGTCGACAGGGGGAGAATGAAAAACTGTTTTTT.

The V and J genes are TRBV4-1 and TRBJ1-5; D is unclear. The CDR3 runs to 13 residues. The germline V gene has CDR1 MGHRA and CDR2 YSYEKL. Trimming pared 0 bases from V and 5 bases from J, leaving 5 bases between. CDR3 in DNA: TGCGCCAGCAGCCAAGACCTTCATCAGCCCCAGCATTTT. Translation gives CASSQDLHQPQHF.

The chain has TRBV6-5 and TRBJ2-7; D may be TRBD2 (5 bases). The CDR3 loop spans 14 amino acids. Germline V gene data show CDR1 as MNHEY and CDR2 as SVGAGI. Trimming took off 1 base at V and 1 base at J, with 8 bases between the two ends. This CDR3 reads CASSYYRGSYEQYF. The CDR3, as DNA: TGTGCCAGCAGTTACTACCGGGGTTCCTACGAGCAGTACTTC.